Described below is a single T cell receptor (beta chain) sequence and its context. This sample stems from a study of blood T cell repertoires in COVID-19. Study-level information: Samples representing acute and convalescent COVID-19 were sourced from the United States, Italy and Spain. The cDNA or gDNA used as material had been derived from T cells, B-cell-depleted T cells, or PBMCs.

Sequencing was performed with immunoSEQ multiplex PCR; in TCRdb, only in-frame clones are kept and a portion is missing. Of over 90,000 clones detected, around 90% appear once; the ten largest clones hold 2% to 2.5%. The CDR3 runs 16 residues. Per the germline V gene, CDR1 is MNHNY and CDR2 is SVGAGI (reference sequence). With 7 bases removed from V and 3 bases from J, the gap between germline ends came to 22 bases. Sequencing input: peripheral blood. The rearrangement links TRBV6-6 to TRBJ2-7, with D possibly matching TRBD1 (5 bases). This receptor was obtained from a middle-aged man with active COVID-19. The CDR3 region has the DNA TGTGCCAGCAACAAGAAAAGGGCCTGGGGCGACTACGAGCAGTACTTC. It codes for CASNKKRAWGDYEQYF.